The subject of this entry is one T cell receptor (beta chain). The antigen this receptor binds is unknown. Per-base quality was not reported, and no clone a single base away is much larger than it. Libraries came from 5' RACE. TCRdb lists the instrument as Illumina HiSeq 2500. A second about 7 to 12 cycle PCR used a sample-barcoded 5' primer and a J-beta primer mix. A unique molecular identifier was introduced onto each TCR beta cDNA molecule by a template-switch 5' adaptor carrying 12 random nucleotides. At least 2.5 million CDR3-containing paired-end reads were obtained from each sample. First-strand cDNA was synthesized from all RNA with the Mint cDNA synthesis kit, primed by a TRBC-specific oligonucleotide. Following uracil-DNA glycosylase treatment, a first 18-cycle PCR with universal primers M1SS and BC2_uni_R was performed on all cDNA. In the authors' own workflow: Normalization of each sample was performed by random selection of 1 million high-quality reads, each carrying a distinct molecular identifier. Reads with shared molecular identifiers were discarded instead of being binned into consensus sequences. MiTCR, with a Q25 quality threshold and the strictest error-elimination algorithm, was used for CDR3 identification, clonotype clustering and error correction. A nonparametric unseen species model using Euler transformation provided a lower-bound estimate of total TCR beta diversity. TCRdb passed the public sequencing reads through fastp at Q25 and MiXCR, retaining productive beta sequences. Here each entry gathers all rows of one CDR3 protein and keeps the most common genes and DNA. These V and J calls derive from TCRdb rather than the authors' analysis. The sample table contains 500,000 to 600,000 distinct CDR3 sequences; only one count was recorded for 27% of them. Roughly 18% of the sample goes to the ten largest clones.

For this chain, trimming is 1 base at the V end and 3 bases at the J end, and the number of junction bases without a gene match is 1. The CDR3 numbers 16 residues from cysteine through phenylalanine. This entry keeps only the CDR3 DNA: 48 bases, framed from base 1. The germline V gene encodes CDR1 SGDLS and CDR2 YYNGEE. The 40 or so donors, aged about 6 to 100 years, were systemically healthy Caucasian individuals from Russia. Each donor gave about 11 milliliters of peripheral blood, drawn into EDTA-treated Vacutainer tubes. PBMCs were isolated by Ficoll-Paque density-gradient centrifugation, with at least 6.5 million obtained per sample. Trizol reagent was used to extract total RNA from PBMCs, with at least 5.5 micrograms per sample. For every donor, flow cytometry on a PBMC aliquot measured the percentage of naive CD45RAhigh/CD27high T cells. The source of the sample is a study of blood T cells in healthy people across ages (dated by TCRdb to between 2014 and 2017). Background on the whole study: In model experiments, roughly one uniquely barcoded TCR beta cDNA molecule per two T cells was captured by template switching. For two donors (one aged 18 to 30 and one aged 80 or older), the study analyzed two additional independent replicas of 1 million unique cDNA reads from the same blood draw. To avoid experimental bias, donors of different ages were spread randomly across the sequencing lanes. Using deep sequencing normalized with unique cDNA molecular identifiers, the study measured how TCR beta repertoire diversity changes with age. The donors were split into four age groups: young (average about 15 years), middle-aged (more than 35), aged (about 56) and long-lived (82).

On the study overall, not on this receptor specifically: Observed TCR beta diversity per million T cells fell roughly linearly with age, and a significant reduction was already apparent by age around 39. Compared with the aged group, the long-lived group had more naive CD4+ T cells, fewer expanded clones and increased TCR diversity, suggesting age selection. Estimates of total diversity based on one million sequenced T cells were regarded as lower bounds and as underestimates. Donor CMV infection status was unknown, potentially confounding age-related changes in expanded clonotypes. The percentage of naive T cells measured by flow cytometry correlated strongly with observed TCR beta diversity. Because profiling used bulk unsorted PBMCs, naive and antigen-experienced compartments could not be compared conclusively.

Specimen: blood. The clonotype was recovered from a woman in her 70s in good health. The rearranged segments are TRBV9 and TRBJ2-3; a stretch of 14 junction bases matches TRBD2. The CDR3 sequence is CASSVRTSGGTDTQYF. The DNA sequence reads TGTGCCAGCAGCGTACGGACTAGCGGGGGGACAGATACGCAGTATTTT.